The 2 T cell receptor beta chains in this list originate from one sample, sequenced in a study of blood T cell repertoires in COVID-19 (dated by TCRdb to between 2020 and 2021). Preparation of the library involved the immunoSEQ multiplex PCR assay. TCRdb mirrors the immuneACCESS table, restricted to in-frame sequences. Some clones are absent from its copies; in checked studies, under half trace to an unresolved V gene, and the reason for the others is unknown. For this sample the table gives under 300,000 clones, of which roughly 87% were detected only once. Just under 6.5% of the sample comes from the top ten. Sequencing input: PBMCs or T cells enriched from blood (not recorded which). The receptors originated from a woman in her twenties or thirties with acute COVID-19.

The chain is built from TRBV12-5 and TRBJ2-7; the match to TRBD2 covers 7 bases. Germline V gene data show CDR1 as LGHNT and CDR2 as FRNRAP. CDR3 length: 15 residues. V was clipped by 6 bases and J by 0 bases; unmatched bases: 8. CDR3: CASGSSGPSSYEQYF. The CDR3 nucleotides read TGTGCTAGTGGCTCTAGCGGACCCAGCTCCTACGAGCAGTACTTC.

This clone has just one count. The gene calls are TRBV10-2 and TRBJ2-7, with TRBD1 matching over 8 bases. CDR3 length: 16 residues. CDR1 is WSHSY, CDR2 SAAADI, per germline. The V segment lost 6 bases and the J segment 5 bases; nucleotides outside the gene matches: 15. The CDR3 is CASREWTGSLFDEQYF. The CDR3 DNA follows: TGCGCCAGCAGGGAATGGACAGGGAGTCTCTTCGACGAGCAGTACTTC.